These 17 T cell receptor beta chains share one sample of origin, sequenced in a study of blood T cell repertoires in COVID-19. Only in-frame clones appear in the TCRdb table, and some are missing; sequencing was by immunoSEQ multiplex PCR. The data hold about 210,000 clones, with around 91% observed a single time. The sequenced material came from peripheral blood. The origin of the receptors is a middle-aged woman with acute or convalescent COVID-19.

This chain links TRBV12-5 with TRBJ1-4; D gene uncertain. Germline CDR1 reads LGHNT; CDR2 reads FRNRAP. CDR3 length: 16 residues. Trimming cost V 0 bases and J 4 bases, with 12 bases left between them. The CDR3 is CASGLVLAGSNEKLFF. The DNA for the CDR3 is TGTGCTAGTGGTTTGGTACTCGCCGGGAGTAATGAAAAACTGTTTTTT. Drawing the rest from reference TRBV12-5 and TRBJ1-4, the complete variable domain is DARVTQTPRHKVTEMGQEVTMRCQPILGHNTVFWYRQTMMQGLELLAYFRNRAPLDDSGMPKDRFSAEMPDATLATLKIQPSEPRDSAVYFCASGLVLAGSNEKLFFGSGTQLSVL.

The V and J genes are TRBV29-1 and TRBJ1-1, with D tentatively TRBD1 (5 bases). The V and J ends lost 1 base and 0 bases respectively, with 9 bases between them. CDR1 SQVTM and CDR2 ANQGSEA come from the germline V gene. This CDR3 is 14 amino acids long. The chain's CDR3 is CSVEGGPMNTEAFF. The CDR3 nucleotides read TGCAGCGTTGAAGGGGGCCCGATGAACACTGAAGCTTTCTTT. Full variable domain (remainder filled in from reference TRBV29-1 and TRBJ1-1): SAVISQKPSRDICQRGTSLTIQCQVDSQVTMMFWYRQQPGQSLTLIATANQGSEATYESGFVIDKFPISRPNLTFSTLTVSNMSPEDSSIYLCSVEGGPMNTEAFFGQGTRLTVV.

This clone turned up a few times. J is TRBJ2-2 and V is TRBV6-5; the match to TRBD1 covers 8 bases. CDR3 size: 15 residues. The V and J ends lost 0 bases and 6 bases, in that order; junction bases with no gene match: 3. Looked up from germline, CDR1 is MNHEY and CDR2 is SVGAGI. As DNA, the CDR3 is TGTGCCAGCAGTTACTCGCAGGGGGCCTCCGGGGAGCTGTTTTTT. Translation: CASSYSQGASGELFF.

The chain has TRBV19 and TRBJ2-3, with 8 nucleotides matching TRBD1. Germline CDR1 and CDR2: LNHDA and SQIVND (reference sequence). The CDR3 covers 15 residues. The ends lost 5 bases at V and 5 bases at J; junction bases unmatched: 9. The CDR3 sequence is CASSSVLQGEDTQYF. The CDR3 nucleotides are TGTGCCAGTAGTTCGGTTTTACAGGGGGAAGATACGCAGTATTTT.

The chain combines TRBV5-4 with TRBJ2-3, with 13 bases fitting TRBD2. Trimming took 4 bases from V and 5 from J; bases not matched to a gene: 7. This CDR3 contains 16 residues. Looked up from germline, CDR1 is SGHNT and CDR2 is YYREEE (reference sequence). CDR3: CASSPQLAGGRDTQYF. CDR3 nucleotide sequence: TGTGCCAGCAGCCCCCAACTAGCGGGGGGGCGAGATACGCAGTATTTT.

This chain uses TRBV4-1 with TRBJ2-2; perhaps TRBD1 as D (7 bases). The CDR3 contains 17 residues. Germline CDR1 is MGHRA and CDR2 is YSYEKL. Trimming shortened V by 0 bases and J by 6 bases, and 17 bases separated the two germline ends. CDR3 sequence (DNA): TGCGCCAGCAGCCAAGAGAAATGGGGCAGGGGGGCCGGGGAGCTGTTTTTT. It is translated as CASSQEKWGRGAGELFF.

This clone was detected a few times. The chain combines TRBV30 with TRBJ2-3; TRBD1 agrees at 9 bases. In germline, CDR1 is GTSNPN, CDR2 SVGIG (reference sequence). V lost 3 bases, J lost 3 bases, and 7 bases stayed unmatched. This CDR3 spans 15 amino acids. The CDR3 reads CAWSGTGLRTDTQYF. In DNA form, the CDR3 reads TGTGCCTGGAGCGGGACAGGGCTGAGAACAGATACGCAGTATTTT. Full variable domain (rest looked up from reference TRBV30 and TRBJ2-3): SQTIHQWPATLVQPVGSPLSLECTVEGTSNPNLYWYRQAAGRGLQLLFYSVGIGQISSEVPQNLSASRPQDRQFILSSKKLLLSDSGFYLCAWSGTGLRTDTQYFGPGTRLTVL.

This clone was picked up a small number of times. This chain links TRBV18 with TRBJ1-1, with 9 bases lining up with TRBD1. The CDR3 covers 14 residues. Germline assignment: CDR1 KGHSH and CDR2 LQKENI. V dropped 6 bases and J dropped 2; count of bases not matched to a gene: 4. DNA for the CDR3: TGTGCCAGCTCCTCGGGACAGGGCAACACTGAAGCTTTCTTT. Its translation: CASSSGQGNTEAFF.

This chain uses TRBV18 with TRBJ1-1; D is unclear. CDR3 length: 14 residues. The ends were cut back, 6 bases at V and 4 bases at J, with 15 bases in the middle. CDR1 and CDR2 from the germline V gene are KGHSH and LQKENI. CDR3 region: CASSGGGWGTEAFF. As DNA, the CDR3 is TGTGCCAGCTCGGGCGGAGGGTGGGGCACTGAAGCTTTCTTT. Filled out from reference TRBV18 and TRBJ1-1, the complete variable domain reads NAGVMQNPRHLVRRRGQEARLRCSPMKGHSHVYWYRQLPEEGLKFMVYLQKENIIDESGMPKERFSAEFPKEGPSILRIQQVVRGDSAAYFCASSGGGWGTEAFFGQGTRLTVV.

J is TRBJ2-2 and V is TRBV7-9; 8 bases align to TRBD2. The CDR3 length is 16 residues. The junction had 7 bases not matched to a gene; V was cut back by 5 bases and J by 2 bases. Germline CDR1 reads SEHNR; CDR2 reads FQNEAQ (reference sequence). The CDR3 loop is CASSPSGGQNTGELFF. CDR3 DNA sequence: TGTGCCAGCAGCCCGAGCGGGGGCCAAAACACCGGGGAGCTGTTTTTT.

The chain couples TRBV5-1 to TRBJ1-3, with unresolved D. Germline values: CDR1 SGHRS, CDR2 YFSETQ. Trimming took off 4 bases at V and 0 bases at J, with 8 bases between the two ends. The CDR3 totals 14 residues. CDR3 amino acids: CASSVDISGNTIYF. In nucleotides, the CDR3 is TGCGCCAGCAGCGTCGACATCTCTGGAAACACCATATATTTT.

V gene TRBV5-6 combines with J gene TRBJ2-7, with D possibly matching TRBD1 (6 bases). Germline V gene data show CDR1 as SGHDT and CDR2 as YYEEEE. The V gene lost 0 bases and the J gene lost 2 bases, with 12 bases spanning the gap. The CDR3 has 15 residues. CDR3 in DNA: TGTGCCAGCAGCTTGGCCCAGGGACAAACCTACGAGCAGTACGTC. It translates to CASSLAQGQTYEQYV.

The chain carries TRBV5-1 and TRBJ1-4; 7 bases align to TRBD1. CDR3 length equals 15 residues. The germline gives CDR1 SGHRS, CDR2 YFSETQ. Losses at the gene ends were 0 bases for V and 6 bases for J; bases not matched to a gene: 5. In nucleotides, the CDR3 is TGCGCCAGCAGCTTGGTTGCAGGGGGTGATGAAAAACTGTTTTTT. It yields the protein CASSLVAGGDEKLFF.

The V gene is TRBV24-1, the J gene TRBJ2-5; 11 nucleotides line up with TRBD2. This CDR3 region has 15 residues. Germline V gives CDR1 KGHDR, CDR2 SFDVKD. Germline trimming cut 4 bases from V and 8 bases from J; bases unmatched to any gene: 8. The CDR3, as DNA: TGTGCCACCAGTGAGGGTAGCGGGGGGGTGCGTACCCAGTACTTC. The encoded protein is CATSEGSGGVRTQYF.

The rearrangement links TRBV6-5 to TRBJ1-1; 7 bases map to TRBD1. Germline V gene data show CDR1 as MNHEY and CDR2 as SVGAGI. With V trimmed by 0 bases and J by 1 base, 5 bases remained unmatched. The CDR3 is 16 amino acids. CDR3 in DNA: TGTGCCAGCAGTTACTCGTACCGGGACAGGAACACTGAAGCTTTCTTT. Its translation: CASSYSYRDRNTEAFF.

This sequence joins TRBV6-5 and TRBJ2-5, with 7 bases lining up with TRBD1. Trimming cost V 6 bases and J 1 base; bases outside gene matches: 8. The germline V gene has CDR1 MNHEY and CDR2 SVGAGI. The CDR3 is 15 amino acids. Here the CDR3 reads CASSSDRLVQETQYF. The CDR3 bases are TGTGCCAGCAGCTCGGACAGGCTCGTCCAAGAGACCCAGTACTTC.

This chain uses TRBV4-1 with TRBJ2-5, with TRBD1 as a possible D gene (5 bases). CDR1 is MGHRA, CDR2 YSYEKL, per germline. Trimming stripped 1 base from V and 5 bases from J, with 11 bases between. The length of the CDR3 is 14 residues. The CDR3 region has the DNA TGCGCCAGCAGCCAAGGGGGCCCCCAGGAGACCCAGTACTTC. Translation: CASSQGGPQETQYF.